The rows below give T cell receptor beta chains drawn from one sample of a study of cytomegalovirus exposure and HLA in healthy donors. Measured with immunoSEQ multiplex PCR; TCRdb has only the in-frame clones, and not every one. The table lists approximately 200,000 clones, roughly 81% of them singletons. The sequenced sample was PBMCs. The receptors shown here come from a young woman in good health and CMV-seropositive. CDR3s include the opening cysteine and the closing phenylalanine or tryptophan. D genes are given only for firm matches. Not every row has a clone size; where given, it reads once, few, many or a size class.

J gene: TRBJ2-7
clone size: .
D gene: .
V gene: TRBV28
CDR3 DNA: TGTGCCAGCAGTTTAGTGCTCGGGGGATACGAGCAGTACTTC
CDR3 protein: CASSLVLGGYEQYF

J gene: TRBJ2-2
clone size: once
D gene: TRBD2
V gene: TRBV27
CDR3 DNA: TGTGCCAGCAGTTCGGGACTAGCGGGAGGGCCAACCGGGGAGCTGTTTTTT
CDR3 protein: CASSSGLAGGPTGELFF

J gene: TRBJ2-7
clone size: .
D gene: TRBD2
V gene: TRBV27
CDR3 DNA: TGTGCCAGCAGGTTACTAGCGGGGGGGGACGAGCAGTACTTC
CDR3 protein: CASRLLAGGDEQYF

J gene: TRBJ2-7
clone size: .
D gene: TRBD2
V gene: TRBV27
CDR3 DNA: TGTGCCAGCACCCCCCGGCCGGGGGGGCCCTACGAGCAGTACTTC
CDR3 protein: CASTPRPGGPYEQYF

J gene: TRBJ2-7
clone size: .
D gene: TRBD2
V gene: TRBV28
CDR3 DNA: TGTGCCAGCGTGGCGGGAGGGCCATACGAGCAGTACTTC
CDR3 protein: CASVAGGPYEQYF

J gene: TRBJ2-2
clone size: .
D gene: TRBD2
V gene: TRBV5-4
CDR3 DNA: TGTGCCAGCAGGACGGGGACTAGCGGAACGGTGAACACCGGGGAGCTGTTTTTT
CDR3 protein: CASRTGTSGTVNTGELFF

J gene: TRBJ1-1
clone size: few
D gene: .
V gene: TRBV27
CDR3 DNA: TGTGCCAGCCGCTGGGGCCTGTGGACTGAAGCTTTCTTT
CDR3 protein: CASRWGLWTEAFF

J gene: TRBJ2-2
clone size: few
D gene: TRBD1
V gene: TRBV11-2
CDR3 DNA: TGTGCCAGCAGCCGTCCGGGACAGGGGAACACCGGGGAGCTGTTTTTT
CDR3 protein: CASSRPGQGNTGELFF

J gene: TRBJ2-7
clone size: .
D gene: .
V gene: TRBV28
CDR3 DNA: TGTGCCAGTGGGGGACACCAGAGCTACGAGCAGTACTTC
CDR3 protein: CASGGHQSYEQYF

J gene: TRBJ2-7
clone size: few
D gene: TRBD1
V gene: TRBV10-3
CDR3 DNA: TGTGCCATCAGTCCCGCGGGACAGGGTTCGGGCGAGCAGTACTTC
CDR3 protein: CAISPAGQGSGEQYF

J gene: TRBJ1-1
clone size: .
D gene: .
V gene: TRBV19
CDR3 DNA: TGTGCCAGTAGTATAGGGGCAGGAAACACTGAAGCTTTCTTT
CDR3 protein: CASSIGAGNTEAFF

J gene: TRBJ2-3
clone size: .
D gene: TRBD2
V gene: TRBV10-3
CDR3 DNA: TGTGCCATCAAGACTAGCGGGAGTGCAGATACGCAGTATTTT
CDR3 protein: CAIKTSGSADTQYF

J gene: TRBJ2-1
clone size: .
D gene: TRBD2
V gene: TRBV5-8
CDR3 DNA: TGTGCCAGCAGTCCGGGACTAGCGGGAGAGGGACCGATCTACAATGAGCAGTTCTTC
CDR3 protein: CASSPGLAGEGPIYNEQFF

J gene: TRBJ2-7
clone size: .
D gene: .
V gene: TRBV28
CDR3 DNA: TGTGCCAGCACCGGCAGGGGCAGGGCTACTTATTTTTACGAGCAGTACTTC
CDR3 protein: CASTGRGRATYFYEQYF

J gene: TRBJ1-5
clone size: .
D gene: .
V gene: TRBV6-5
CDR3 DNA: TGTGCCAGCAGTCCCCAGGGAAATCAGCCCCAGCATTTT
CDR3 protein: CASSPQGNQPQHF

J gene: TRBJ2-3
clone size: .
D gene: TRBD2
V gene: TRBV19
CDR3 DNA: TGTGCCAGTAGTATCGGCAGGGCGGGGGGAGATACGCAGTATTTT
CDR3 protein: CASSIGRAGGDTQYF

J gene: TRBJ1-1
clone size: .
D gene: .
V gene: TRBV6-5
CDR3 DNA: TGTGCCAGCGGGAGGAGGGCCACTGAAGCTTTCTTT
CDR3 protein: CASGRRATEAFF

J gene: TRBJ2-2
clone size: .
D gene: .
V gene: TRBV5-1
CDR3 DNA: TGCGCCAGCAGGACAGGCGCGGCACCCACCGGGGAGCTGTTTTTT
CDR3 protein: CASRTGAAPTGELFF

J gene: TRBJ1-2
clone size: .
D gene: .
V gene: TRBV28
CDR3 DNA: TGTGCCAGCAGTTTCGCAGGGAGGGGCTACACCTTC
CDR3 protein: CASSFAGRGYTF

J gene: TRBJ2-1
clone size: .
D gene: .
V gene: TRBV5-4
CDR3 DNA: TGTGCCAGCAGCTCGGCTAGCGCCAACTACAATGAGCAGTTCTTC
CDR3 protein: CASSSASANYNEQFF

J gene: TRBJ1-1
clone size: .
D gene: .
V gene: TRBV5-1
CDR3 DNA: TGCGCCAGCAGCTTGGTTGGGGGGAGCACTGAAGCTTTCTTT
CDR3 protein: CASSLVGGSTEAFF

J gene: TRBJ2-7
clone size: .
D gene: .
V gene: TRBV25-1
CDR3 DNA: TGTGCCAGCAGTGAATCGAATAGAGGGACCTACGAGCAGTACTTC
CDR3 protein: CASSESNRGTYEQYF

J gene: TRBJ2-7
clone size: .
D gene: TRBD2
V gene: TRBV6-5
CDR3 DNA: TGTGCCAGCAGCCGCCGGACTAGCGGCAACGAGCAGTACTTC
CDR3 protein: CASSRRTSGNEQYF

J gene: TRBJ2-1
clone size: .
D gene: TRBD1
V gene: TRBV27
CDR3 DNA: TGTGCCAGCAGTCCTCGACAGGGTCGGAATGAGCAGTTCTTC
CDR3 protein: CASSPRQGRNEQFF

J gene: TRBJ1-4
clone size: .
D gene: TRBD1
V gene: TRBV7-9
CDR3 DNA: TGTGCCAGCAGCTTAAGGACAGGGGGCGCTAATGAAAAACTGTTTTTT
CDR3 protein: CASSLRTGGANEKLFF

J gene: TRBJ1-1
clone size: .
D gene: .
V gene: TRBV19
CDR3 DNA: TGTGCCAGTAGTATCCAGGGATTGGGAACTGAAGCTTTCTTT
CDR3 protein: CASSIQGLGTEAFF

J gene: TRBJ2-1
clone size: .
D gene: TRBD1
V gene: TRBV28
CDR3 DNA: TGTGCCAGCAAGGGGGACAGGGGCTACAATGAGCAGTTCTTC
CDR3 protein: CASKGDRGYNEQFF

J gene: TRBJ2-3
clone size: .
D gene: TRBD1
V gene: TRBV2
CDR3 DNA: TGTGCCAGCAGTGAGGCCTGGCAGGGGGCCGTAGATACGCAGTATTTT
CDR3 protein: CASSEAWQGAVDTQYF

J gene: TRBJ2-7
clone size: .
D gene: .
V gene: TRBV6-6
CDR3 DNA: TGTGCCAGCAGTTCCCAACAGGGCTCCTACGAGCAGTACTTC
CDR3 protein: CASSSQQGSYEQYF

J gene: TRBJ2-7
clone size: .
D gene: .
V gene: TRBV6-1
CDR3 DNA: TGTGCCAGCAGTGATGTTCTAGCGAGGAGCTCCTACGAGCAGTACTTC
CDR3 protein: CASSDVLARSSYEQYF